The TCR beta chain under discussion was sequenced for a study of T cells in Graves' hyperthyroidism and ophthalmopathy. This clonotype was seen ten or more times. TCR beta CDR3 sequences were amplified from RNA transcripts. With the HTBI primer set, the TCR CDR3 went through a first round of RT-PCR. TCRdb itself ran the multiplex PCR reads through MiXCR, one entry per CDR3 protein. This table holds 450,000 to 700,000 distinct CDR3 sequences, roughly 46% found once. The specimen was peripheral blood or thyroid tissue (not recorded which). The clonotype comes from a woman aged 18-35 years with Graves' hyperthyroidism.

DNA of the CDR3: TGTGCCAGCAGCTCCCTAGCGGGAGGAGAAGAGACCCAGTACTTC. Translated: CASSSLAGGEETQYF. The chain links TRBV5-5 to TRBJ2-5, with 11 bases matching TRBD2. The CDR3 totals 15 residues. The germline V gene encodes CDR1 SGHKS and CDR2 YYEKEE (reference sequence). Trimming took 3 bases from V and 3 from J; bases not matched to a gene: 4.